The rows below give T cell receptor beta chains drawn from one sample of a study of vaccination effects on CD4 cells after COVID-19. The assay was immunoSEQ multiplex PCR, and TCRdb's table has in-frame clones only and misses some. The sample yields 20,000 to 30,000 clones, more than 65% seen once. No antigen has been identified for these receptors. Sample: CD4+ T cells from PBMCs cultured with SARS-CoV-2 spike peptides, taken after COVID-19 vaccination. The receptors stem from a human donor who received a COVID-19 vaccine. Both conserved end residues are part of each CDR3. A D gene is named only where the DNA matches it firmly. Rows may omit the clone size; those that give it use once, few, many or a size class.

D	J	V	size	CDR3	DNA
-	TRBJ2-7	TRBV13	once	CASSLGRPPYEQYF	TGTGCCAGCAGCTTAGGCAGGCCCCCCTACGAGCAGTACTTC
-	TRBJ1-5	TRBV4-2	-	CASSPAYDQPQHF	TGTGCCAGCAGCCCAGCTTATGATCAGCCCCAGCATTTT
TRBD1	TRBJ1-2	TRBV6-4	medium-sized	CASSPDRAGGYTF	TGTGCCAGCAGTCCGGACAGGGCGGGTGGCTACACCTTC
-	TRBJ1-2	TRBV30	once	CAWMRGGGNGYTF	TGTGCCTGGATGCGGGGGGGAGGGAACGGCTACACCTTC
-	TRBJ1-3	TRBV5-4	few	CASSPDRSRAGNTIYF	TGTGCCAGCAGCCCGGACCGGTCGCGGGCGGGAAACACCATATATTTT
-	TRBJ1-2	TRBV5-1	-	CASSFIDRLNGYTF	TGCGCCAGCAGCTTCATTGACAGATTAAATGGCTACACCTTC
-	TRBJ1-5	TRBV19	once	CASSPYSNQPQHF	TGTGCCAGTAGCCCATATAGCAATCAGCCCCAGCATTTT
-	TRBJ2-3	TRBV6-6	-	CATKQPQNTAQYF	TGTGCCACCAAGCAGCCCCAAAATACAGCGCAGTATTTT
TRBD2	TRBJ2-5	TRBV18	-	CASSPRTSGEYQETQYF	TGTGCCAGCTCACCACGCACTAGCGGGGAGTACCAAGAGACCCAGTACTTC
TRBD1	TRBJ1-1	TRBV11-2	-	CASSSGQGRTEAFF	TGTGCCAGCAGCTCTGGACAGGGGAGGACTGAAGCTTTCTTT
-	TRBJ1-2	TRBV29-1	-	CSVLRGRDGYTF	TGCAGCGTTCTGCGGGGAAGAGATGGCTACACCTTC
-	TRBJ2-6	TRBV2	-	CASSREAGANVLTF	TGTGCCAGCAGTAGGGAAGCAGGGGCCAACGTCCTGACTTTC
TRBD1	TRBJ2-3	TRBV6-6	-	CASRSHDRGTDTQYF	TGTGCCAGCAGGAGTCACGACAGGGGCACAGATACGCAGTATTTT
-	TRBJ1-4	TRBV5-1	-	CASSLNGNEKLFF	TGCGCCAGCAGCTTGAATGGGAATGAAAAACTGTTTTTT
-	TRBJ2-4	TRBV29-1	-	CSVEEAGTKNIQYF	TGCAGCGTTGAAGAGGCGGGAACCAAAAACATTCAGTACTTC
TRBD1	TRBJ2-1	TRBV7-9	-	CASSLGGYRDRHLNEQFF	TGTGCCAGCAGCTTAGGAGGATACCGGGACAGGCATCTCAATGAGCAGTTCTTC
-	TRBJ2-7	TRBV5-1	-	CASSLDSAYEQYF	TGCGCCAGCAGCCTGGACAGTGCCTACGAGCAGTACTTC